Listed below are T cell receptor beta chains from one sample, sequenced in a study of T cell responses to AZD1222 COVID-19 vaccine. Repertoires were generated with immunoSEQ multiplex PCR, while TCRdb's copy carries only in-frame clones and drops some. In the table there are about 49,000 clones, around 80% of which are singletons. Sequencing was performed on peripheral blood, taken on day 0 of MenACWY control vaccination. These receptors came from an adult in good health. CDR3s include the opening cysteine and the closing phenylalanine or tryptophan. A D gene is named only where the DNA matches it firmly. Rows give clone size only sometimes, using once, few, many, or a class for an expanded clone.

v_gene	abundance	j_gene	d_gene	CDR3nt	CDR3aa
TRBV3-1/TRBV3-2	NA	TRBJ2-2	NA	TGTGCCAGCAGAAGCTCTACCACCGGGGAGCTGTTTTTT	CASRSSTTGELFF
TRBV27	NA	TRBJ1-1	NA	TGTGCCAGCAGTTTATGGCCTCAGAACACTGAAGCTTTCTTT	CASSLWPQNTEAFF
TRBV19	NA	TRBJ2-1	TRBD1	TGTGCCAGTAGTACCCAATCCCCACAGGGGGCCCATTACAATGAGCAGTTCTTC	CASSTQSPQGAHYNEQFF
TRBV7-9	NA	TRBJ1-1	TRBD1	TGTGCCAGCAGCACTACAGGGGGCTGGGCTGAAGCTTTCTTT	CASSTTGGWAEAFF
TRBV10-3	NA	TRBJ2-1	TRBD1	TGTGCCATCAGTAGAGAGGGACAGGGAGTTTCCTACAATGAGCAGTTCTTC	CAISREGQGVSYNEQFF
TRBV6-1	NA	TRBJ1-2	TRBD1	TGTGCCAGCAGTGAACAGGACAGGGTGGGGTATGGCTACACCTTC	CASSEQDRVGYGYTF
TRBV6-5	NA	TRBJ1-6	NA	TGTGCCAGCAGTTACTCGGGAGGGGGTAATTCACCCCTCCACTTT	CASSYSGGGNSPLHF
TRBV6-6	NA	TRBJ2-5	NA	TGTGCCAGCAGTTACGCGAATCAAGAGACCCAGTACTTC	CASSYANQETQYF
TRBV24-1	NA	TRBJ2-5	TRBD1	TGTGCCACCAGTGATCGGGACAGATTAAGGGCCCAGTACTTC	CATSDRDRLRAQYF
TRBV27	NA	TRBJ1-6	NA	TGTGCCAGCAGTTTTGGAGGCGGGGGTTCCAATTCACCCCTCCACTTT	CASSFGGGGSNSPLHF
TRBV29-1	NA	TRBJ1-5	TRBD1	TGCAGCGTTGGACAGGGTAGCAATCAGCCCCAGCATTTT	CSVGQGSNQPQHF
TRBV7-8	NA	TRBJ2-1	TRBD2	TGTGCCAGCAGCTCCGGGACTAGAACTTCCGAGCAGTTCTTC	CASSSGTRTSEQFF
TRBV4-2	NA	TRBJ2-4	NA	TGTGCCAGCAGCCAAGAAGGAGACTCGGCAGCCAAAAACATTCAGTACTTC	CASSQEGDSAAKNIQYF
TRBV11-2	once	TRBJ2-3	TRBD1	TGTGCCAGCAGCCGGACAGGGGCTGCAGATACGCAGTATTTT	CASSRTGAADTQYF
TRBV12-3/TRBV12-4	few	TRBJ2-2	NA	TGTGCCAGCAGTCTCCCCGGGGAGCTGTTTTTT	CASSLPGELFF
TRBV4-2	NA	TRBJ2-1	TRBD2	TGTGCCAGCAGCCAAGATCAGGATAGTCCGGGACTAGCGGGAAGGCCAAATGAGCAGTTCTTC	CASSQDQDSPGLAGRPNEQFF
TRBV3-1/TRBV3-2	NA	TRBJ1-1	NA	TGTGCCAGCAGCCAATCGTCGATTCGGAACACTGAAGCTTTCTTT	CASSQSSIRNTEAFF
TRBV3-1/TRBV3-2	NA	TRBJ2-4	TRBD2	TGTGCCAGCAGCTCCGGGACTAGCGGGGGGGTGTCCAAAAACATTCAGTACTTC	CASSSGTSGGVSKNIQYF
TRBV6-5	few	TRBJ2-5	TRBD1	TGTGCCAGCAGTTCCGGGACAGCAACGGAGACCCAGTACTTC	CASSSGTATETQYF
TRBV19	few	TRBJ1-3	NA	TGTGCCAGTAGTATAATGGCGACGAGCTCTGGAAACACCATATATTTT	CASSIMATSSGNTIYF
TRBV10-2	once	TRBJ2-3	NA	TGCGCCAGCAGTGACCCAGCGGGTTACCCCACAGATACGCAGTATTTT	CASSDPAGYPTDTQYF
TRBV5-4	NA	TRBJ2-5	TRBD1	TGTGCCATTACCGGGACAGGGAAGTCAGAGACCCAGTACTTC	CAITGTGKSETQYF
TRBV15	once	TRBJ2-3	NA	TGTGCCACCAGCCGTCGTGATACGCAGTATTTT	CATSRRDTQYF
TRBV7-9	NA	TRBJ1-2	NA	TGTGCCAGCAGCTTAGCGAGGGGGATAGAAGGCTACACCTTC	CASSLARGIEGYTF
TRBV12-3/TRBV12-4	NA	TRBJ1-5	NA	TGTGCCAGCAGTTCTAACAATCAGCCCCAGCATTTT	CASSSNNQPQHF
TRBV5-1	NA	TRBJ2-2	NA	TGCGCCAGCAGCCTCAGGGGGGGCTTTGACACCGGGGAGCTGTTTTTT	CASSLRGGFDTGELFF
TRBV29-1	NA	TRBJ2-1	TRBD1	TGCAGCGTTGGGTACGGGACAGCATACAATGAGCAGTTCTTC	CSVGYGTAYNEQFF
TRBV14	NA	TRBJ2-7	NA	TGTGCCAGCAGCCAACAAATTGGACTAAACTACGAGCAGTACTTC	CASSQQIGLNYEQYF
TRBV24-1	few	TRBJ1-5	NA	TGTGCCACCAGTGATGGAAGCAAGCCCCAGCATTTT	CATSDGSKPQHF
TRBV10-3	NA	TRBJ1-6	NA	TGTGCCATCAGTTTCAACGGGCAGAGTCTCCACTTT	CAISFNGQSLHF
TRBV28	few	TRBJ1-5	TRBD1	TGTGCCAGCAACTTAGGTGTGGGAAGGGGGCAGGGCAATCAGCCCCAGCATTTT	CASNLGVGRGQGNQPQHF
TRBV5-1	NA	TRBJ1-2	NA	TGCGCCAGCAACGAGGGTGATCACTATGGCTACACCTTC	CASNEGDHYGYTF
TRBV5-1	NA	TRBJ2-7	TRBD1	TGCGCCAGCAGCTTGGTGCCGGGACAGGGGAGGCAGTACTTC	CASSLVPGQGRQYF
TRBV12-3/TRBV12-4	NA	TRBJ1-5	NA	TGTGCCAGCAGCCTACACTTGGAGCCCCAGCATTTT	CASSLHLEPQHF
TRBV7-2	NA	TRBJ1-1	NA	TGTGCCAGCAAGAGAGAGAGCGAGGTTACTGAAGCTTTCTTT	CASKRESEVTEAFF
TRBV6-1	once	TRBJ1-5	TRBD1	TGTGCCAGCAGTGAGCGGGGACAGGGCCCGTCCCATAGCAATCAGCCCCAGCATTTT	CASSERGQGPSHSNQPQHF
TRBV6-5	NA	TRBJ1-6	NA	TGTGCCAGCGGGAATGGGGACGGTTATTCACCCCTCCACTTT	CASGNGDGYSPLHF
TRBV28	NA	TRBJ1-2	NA	TGTGCCAGCAGTTTAGGCAGCTATGGCTACACCTTC	CASSLGSYGYTF
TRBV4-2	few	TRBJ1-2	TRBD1	TGTGCCAGCAGCCAGAGGGTTGGACAGGACTATGGCTACACCTTC	CASSQRVGQDYGYTF
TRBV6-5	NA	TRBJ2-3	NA	TGTGCCAGCAAAGAAAACTACCAAACAGATACGCAGTATTTT	CASKENYQTDTQYF
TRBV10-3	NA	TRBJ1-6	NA	TGTGCCATCAGTGAAGACGGGGCGTCACCCCTCCACTTT	CAISEDGASPLHF
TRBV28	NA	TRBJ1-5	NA	TGTGCCAGCAGGGAATTACCCCAGGGTTATCAGCCCCAGCATTTT	CASRELPQGYQPQHF
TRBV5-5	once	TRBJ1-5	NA	TGTGCCAGCAGCAAGGAATTTAATCAGCCCCAGCATTTT	CASSKEFNQPQHF
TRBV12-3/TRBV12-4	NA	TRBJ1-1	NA	TGTGCCAGCAGTTTAGGGATCTCGGCTGAAGCTTTCTTT	CASSLGISAEAFF
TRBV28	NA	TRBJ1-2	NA	TGTGCCAGCAGCAGCCCGCCTGCGGGCTACACCTTC	CASSSPPAGYTF
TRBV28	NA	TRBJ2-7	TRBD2	TGTGCCAGCAGTAGTTGGACTAGCGGGGCCGAGCAGTACTTC	CASSSWTSGAEQYF
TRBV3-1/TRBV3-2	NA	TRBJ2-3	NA	TGTGCCAGCAGCCTCCTTGGAGATACGCAGTATTTT	CASSLLGDTQYF
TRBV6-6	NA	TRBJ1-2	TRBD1	TGTGCCAGCAGGCGACAGGGGGATGAGCATGGCTACACCTTC	CASRRQGDEHGYTF
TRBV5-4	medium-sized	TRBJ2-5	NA	TGTGCCAGCGCCCGGGCAGTGGGGATGGAGACCCAGTACTTC	CASARAVGMETQYF
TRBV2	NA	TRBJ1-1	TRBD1	TGTGCCAGCAGAATAGACAGGGGATCGGAAGCTTTCTTT	CASRIDRGSEAFF